One and the same sample provided the 8 T cell receptor beta chains below, sequenced in a study of cytomegalovirus exposure and HLA in healthy donors. The PCR contained 60 Vbeta and 13 Jbeta primers. Profiled with immunoSEQ multiplex PCR; TCRdb holds only in-frame clones, not every one. Among 100,000 to 120,000 clones, nearly 80% were seen once, and the ten largest hold 1.3%. The specimen sequenced was PBMCs. Source of these receptors: a woman in her twenties or thirties in good health and CMV-seronegative.

V and J are TRBV7-3 and TRBJ2-1; possible D gene TRBD1, 7 bases. The CDR3 extends over 15 amino acids. Per germline, CDR1 SGHTA and CDR2 FQGTGA. Trimming left V 6 bases short and J 4 bases short, with 16 bases between. The chain's CDR3 is CASRLSGGPYNEQFF. CDR3 bases: TGTGCCAGCAGACTATCAGGGGGGCCATACAATGAGCAGTTCTTC.

V usage is TRBV4-2 and J usage is TRBJ2-6; 7 positions match TRBD2. The CDR3 has 18 residues. The germline CDR1 and CDR2 sequences are LGHNA and YNFKEQ. After removal of 1 base from V and 1 base from J, the junction contained 7 bases not matched to a gene. The CDR3: CASSQGPARGSGANVLTF. The DNA of the CDR3 is TGTGCCAGCAGCCAAGGGCCGGCGCGGGGGTCTGGGGCCAACGTCCTGACTTTC.

The V gene is TRBV29-1, the J gene TRBJ2-1; maybe TRBD2 (5 bases). Germline values: CDR1 SQVTM, CDR2 ANQGSEA. The CDR3 contains 13 residues. Between the trimmed V and J ends, which lost 6 bases and 7 bases, there was a span of 16 bases. The CDR3 DNA sequence: TGCAGCGTGCTCCCGGGTACGGGAAATGAGCAGTTCTTC. It specifies CSVLPGTGNEQFF.

The chain joins TRBV30 to TRBJ2-1; D possibly corresponds to TRBD2 (6 bases). This CDR3 is 13 amino acids long. The germline V gene has CDR1 GTSNPN and CDR2 SVGIG (reference sequence). Trimming removed 5 bases at V and 5 bases at J, with 13 bases between. The chain's CDR3 is CAWAGTSHNEQFF. The CDR3 DNA reads TGTGCCTGGGCCGGGACTTCACACAATGAGCAGTTCTTC. The full variable domain, completed using reference TRBV30 and TRBJ2-1, is SQTIHQWPATLVQPVGSPLSLECTVEGTSNPNLYWYRQAAGRGLQLLFYSVGIGQISSEVPQNLSASRPQDRQFILSSKKLLLSDSGFYLCAWAGTSHNEQFFGPGTRLTVL.

This clone was counted a single time. The V call is TRBV4-2, the J call TRBJ2-7, with D perhaps TRBD1 (6 bases). The V end was cut by 0 bases, the J end by 3 bases, with 9 bases between. The CDR3 length is 14 residues. Germline V lookup: CDR1 LGHNA, CDR2 YNFKEQ. CDR3 sequence reads: CASSQDSRGYEQYF. The CDR3, as DNA: TGTGCCAGCAGCCAAGATAGCAGGGGCTACGAGCAGTACTTC.

The chain is built from TRBV4-3 and TRBJ2-1; 10 bases are a match to TRBD1. The CDR3 totals 14 residues. V was pared by 6 bases and J by 12 bases, with 11 bases of the junction left unmatched. In germline, CDR1 is LGHNA, CDR2 YSLEER. Here the CDR3 DNA reads TGCGCCAGCAGTCGAAACGGACAGGGGGAAATGCAGTTCTTC. Translating gives CASSRNGQGEMQFF.

The gene calls are TRBV2 and TRBJ2-3; 8 bases fit TRBD1. V lost 3 bases to trimming and J lost 5 bases; unmatched junction nucleotides: 7. The V gene's germline CDR1 is SNHLY and CDR2 FYNNEI. The CDR3 contains 15 residues. The CDR3 DNA reads TGTGCCAGCAGTGAGTGGCAGGGGGCAGGAGATACGCAGTATTTT. Residues: CASSEWQGAGDTQYF.

The rearrangement joins TRBV4-3 to TRBJ2-7; tentative D call: TRBD2 (6 bases). This CDR3 is built from 16 residues. Germline V gene sequence: CDR1 LGHNA, CDR2 YSLEER. V dropped 3 bases and J dropped 4 bases, with 19 bases sitting between them. The CDR3, as DNA: TGCGCCAGCAGCCAGGGACTCCGGGACCTAAGTTACGAGCAGTACTTC. It is translated as CASSQGLRDLSYEQYF.